One sample yielded the 32 T cell receptor beta chains listed below, sequenced in a study of CD8+ T cells in alopecia areata. RNA was isolated and reverse transcribed to cDNA, the sequencing template. Here immunoSEQ multiplex PCR was the method, and the copy in TCRdb shows in-frame clones only, minus some. Among about 200,000 clones listed, more than 45% were seen once. The treatment was: oral pan-JAK inhibitor, 5-10 mg twice daily. The sample in question was CD4+ T cells sorted from blood, obtained at week 4, from a patient treated with tofacitinib. The source of these receptors is a human donor with alopecia areata.

This sequence joins TRBV4-2 and TRBJ1-2; D might be TRBD1 (5 bases). There are 14 residues in the CDR3. The ends were cut back, 3 bases at V and 5 bases at J, with 13 bases in the middle. Germline loops: CDR1 LGHNA, CDR2 YNFKEQ. The CDR3 protein is CASSQGEGEYGYTF. DNA of the CDR3: TGTGCCAGCAGCCAGGGGGAAGGAGAGTATGGCTACACCTTC.

This clone was recorded only once. J is TRBJ1-2 and V is TRBV30, with 8 bases that match TRBD1. The CDR3 has 14 residues. Germline lookup yields CDR1 GTSNPN and CDR2 SVGIG (reference sequence). After removal of 4 bases from V and 5 bases from J, the junction contained 9 bases not matched to a gene. In DNA, the CDR3 is TGTGCCTGGATAGGCAGGGGGCGCCTATATGGCTACACCTTC. Translated, it gives CAWIGRGRLYGYTF. Filled out from reference TRBV30 and TRBJ1-2, the complete variable domain reads SQTIHQWPATLVQPVGSPLSLECTVEGTSNPNLYWYRQAAGRGLQLLFYSVGIGQISSEVPQNLSASRPQDRQFILSSKKLLLSDSGFYLCAWIGRGRLYGYTFGSGTRLTVV.

This rearrangement joins TRBV29-1 to TRBJ1-4, with D maybe TRBD1 (5 bases). Trimming took off 5 bases at V and 7 bases at J, with 8 bases between the two ends. The CDR3 extends over 11 amino acids. The germline V gene has CDR1 SQVTM and CDR2 ANQGSEA. The CDR3, as DNA: TGCAGCGTTCACGGGGGTGAAAAACTGTTTTTT. Translating it yields CSVHGGEKLFF.

The chain links TRBV7-2 to TRBJ1-2, with D unresolved. Trimming removed 5 bases from V and 4 bases from J, with 14 bases in between. From germline, CDR1 is SGHTA and CDR2 FQGNSA. The CDR3 length is 14 residues. Here the CDR3 reads CASSLSWTAYGYTF. The CDR3 DNA reads TGTGCCAGCAGCCTCTCTTGGACGGCCTATGGCTACACCTTC.

J is TRBJ2-1 and V is TRBV9, with D perhaps assigned TRBD1 or TRBD2 (5 bases each). V was clipped by 3 bases and J by 4 bases, with 20 bases between them. The CDR3 loop spans 17 amino acids. The germline CDR1 and CDR2 sequences are SGDLS and YYNGEE. As DNA, the CDR3 is TGTGCCAGCAGCGGATGGTACCTGGGGACGGGGTACAATGAGCAGTTCTTC. This gives the protein CASSGWYLGTGYNEQFF. The whole variable domain, filled in from reference TRBV9 and TRBJ2-1, reads DSGVTQTPKHLITATGQRVTLRCSPRSGDLSVYWYQQSLDQGLQFLIQYYNGEERAKGNILERFSAQQFPDLHSELNLSSLELGDSALYFCASSGWYLGTGYNEQFFGPGTRLTVL.

Only a few counts were recorded for this clone. The J gene is TRBJ1-1, the V gene TRBV4-3, with 8 positions matching TRBD1. Germline lookup yields CDR1 LGHNA and CDR2 YSLEER. The V and J ends lost 1 base and 9 bases, in that order; junction bases with no gene match: 7. This CDR3 has 14 residues. The CDR3 is CASSQARDRQKAFF. The CDR3, as DNA: TGCGCCAGCAGCCAAGCGCGGGACAGGCAAAAAGCTTTCTTT.

In its sample, this clone was seen once. V usage is TRBV20-1 and J usage is TRBJ2-7; D is uncertain. Germline lookup yields CDR1 DFQATT and CDR2 SNEGSKA (reference sequence). CDR3 size: 8 residues. CDR3 sequence reads: CRPYEQYF. The CDR3, as DNA: TGCAGGCCCTACGAGCAGTACTTC.

V and J are TRBV30 and TRBJ1-1; 7 nucleotides line up with TRBD1. Trimming at V came to 1 base and at J to 0 bases, leaving 5 bases not matched to a gene. CDR1 is GTSNPN, CDR2 SVGIG, per germline (reference sequence). This CDR3 comprises 15 residues. This chain's CDR3 is CAWSGQGLMNTEAFF. CDR3 in DNA: TGTGCCTGGAGTGGACAGGGCCTAATGAACACTGAAGCTTTCTTT.

J is TRBJ1-2 and V is TRBV7-9, with D tentatively TRBD1 (5 bases). The ends were cut back, 5 bases at V and 4 bases at J, with 20 bases in the middle. The CDR3 is 16 residues long. Germline V gives CDR1 SEHNR, CDR2 FQNEAQ (reference sequence). CDR3 in amino acids: CASSRLQGAGSYGYTF. DNA of the CDR3: TGTGCCAGCAGCCGTTTGCAAGGGGCTGGATCCTATGGCTACACCTTC.

This clone has a handful of counts. The sample has other DNA sequences that encode this CDR3 too. The CDR3 spells CASSLELSSYNEQFF. Written as DNA, the CDR3 is TGTGCCAGCAGCTTAGAGTTGAGCTCCTACAATGAGCAGTTCTTC. The rearrangement uses TRBV7-2 and TRBJ2-1; D is ambiguous. Germline CDR1 is SGHTA and CDR2 is FQGNSA. V was shortened by 1 base and J by 0 bases, with 7 bases between the two germline ends. The CDR3 consists of 15 residues.

The chain carries TRBV6-5 and TRBJ2-7, with 7 bases aligning to TRBD1. Per the germline V gene, CDR1 is MNHEY and CDR2 is SVGAGI. The CDR3 spans 14 residues. The ends lost 6 bases at V and 0 bases at J; junction bases unmatched: 5. CDR3 loop: CASRSPGGSYEQYF. CDR3 DNA sequence: TGTGCCAGCAGAAGTCCAGGGGGCTCCTACGAGCAGTACTTC.

This rearrangement joins TRBV29-1 to TRBJ1-2; D remains unclear. The V gene lost 7 bases and the J gene lost 4 bases, with 13 bases spanning the gap. Germline values: CDR1 SQVTM, CDR2 ANQGSEA. CDR3 length: 12 residues. The CDR3: CSALLSSYGYTF. CDR3 coding DNA: TGCAGCGCTCTCTTGAGTTCCTATGGCTACACCTTC. Drawing the rest from reference TRBV29-1 and TRBJ1-2, the complete variable domain is SAVISQKPSRDICQRGTSLTIQCQVDSQVTMMFWYRQQPGQSLTLIATANQGSEATYESGFVIDKFPISRPNLTFSTLTVSNMSPEDSSIYLCSALLSSYGYTFGSGTRLTVV.

The chain recombines TRBV29-1 with TRBJ1-1, with unresolved D. Trimming removed 1 base at V and 1 base at J, with 7 bases between. CDR1 is SQVTM and CDR2 is ANQGSEA in the germline V gene. The CDR3 totals 13 residues. In nucleotides, the CDR3 is TGCAGCGTTGAAGGGGCAAGGAACACTGAAGCTTTCTTT. This translates into CSVEGARNTEAFF.

As regards this clone: The sample contains more than one DNA sequence encoding this CDR3. The chain carries TRBV29-1 and TRBJ1-5; TRBD1 might be the D (6 bases). V was pared by 4 bases and J by 3 bases, with 10 bases between. Germline values: CDR1 SQVTM, CDR2 ANQGSEA. The CDR3 extends over 13 amino acids. CDR3 loop: CSVGQGNNQPQHF. The CDR3 coding sequence is TGCAGCGTTGGTCAGGGGAACAATCAGCCCCAGCATTTT.

This clone appeared a few times. The rearrangement joins TRBV14 to TRBJ2-1, with TRBD1 matching over 9 bases. The CDR3 extends over 16 amino acids. Germline V gene data show CDR1 as SGHDN and CDR2 as FVKESK. Trimming cost V 0 bases and J 5 bases; bases outside gene matches: 5. The CDR3 DNA is TGTGCCAGCAGCCAAGATCCGTGGACAGGGGACAATGAGCAGTTCTTC. The encoded protein is CASSQDPWTGDNEQFF.

The rearrangement uses TRBV4-1 and TRBJ1-5; D gene ambiguous. CDR1 and CDR2 from the germline V gene are MGHRA and YSYEKL. V dropped 1 base and J dropped 3 bases, with 13 bases sitting between them. The CDR3 has 16 amino acids. The CDR3: CASSQGHSTPNQPQHF. The DNA for the CDR3 is TGCGCCAGCAGCCAAGGTCACAGCACGCCCAATCAGCCCCAGCATTTT.

The gene calls are TRBV19 and TRBJ1-5; 7 bases are shared with TRBD1. J lost 5 bases, V lost 6 bases, and 7 bases had no gene match. Germline CDR1 and CDR2: LNHDA and SQIVND (reference sequence). The CDR3 runs 14 residues. The CDR3 loop is CASSPTGNDQPQHF. CDR3 nucleotides: TGTGCCAGTAGCCCGACAGGGAACGATCAGCCCCAGCATTTT.

On this clone: One base away lies a much larger clone, so this may be a sequencing read error. The chain has TRBV7-3 and TRBJ2-2, with a weak D call TRBD1 (6 bases). Germline V gene lookup returns CDR1 SGHTA and CDR2 FQGTGA. V was trimmed by 6 bases and J by 0 bases, leaving 14 bases between them. The CDR3 is made up of 16 amino acids. DNA for the CDR3: TGTGCCAGCAGACAGGGTGGGGGCACGAACACCGGGGAGCTGTTTTTT. The encoded protein is CASRQGGGTNTGELFF.

Points on this clone: The same CDR3 can be traced to other DNA sequences in this sample. The chain couples TRBV30 to TRBJ1-5; unclear D gene. Germline V lookup: CDR1 GTSNPN, CDR2 SVGIG (reference sequence). Trimming pared 1 base from V and 4 bases from J, leaving 8 bases between. This CDR3 spans 13 amino acids. The CDR3 DNA reads TGTGCCTGGAGTGGAGATAGTAATCAGCCCCAGCATTTT. As protein: CAWSGDSNQPQHF.

The chain joins TRBV6-5 to TRBJ1-1, with D tentatively TRBD1 (5 bases). V dropped 4 bases and J dropped 6 bases, with 18 bases sitting between them. CDR1 and CDR2 (germline): MNHEY, SVGAGI. This CDR3 is 15 amino acids long. For the CDR3, the DNA is TGTGCCAGCAGTTTGGGGTGGGAAGGGGCAGCTGAAGCTTTCTTT. This translates into CASSLGWEGAAEAFF.

The chain carries TRBV7-9 and TRBJ2-1; TRBD1 is a possible D gene (6 bases). The CDR3 has 16 residues. Trimming removed 4 bases from V and 4 bases from J, with 17 bases in between. Germline V CDR1 and CDR2: SEHNR, FQNEAQ (reference sequence). The CDR3 nucleotides read TGTGCCAGCAGCTCTCACAGGGAATTCATATACAATGAGCAGTTCTTC. This codes for CASSSHREFIYNEQFF.

The chain combines TRBV30 with TRBJ2-1; 7 bases match TRBD1. Germline values: CDR1 GTSNPN, CDR2 SVGIG (reference sequence). CDR3 length equals 15 residues. Losses at the gene ends were 0 bases for V and 2 bases for J; bases not matched to a gene: 4. Here the CDR3 reads CAWSVWGQTYNEQFF. CDR3 nucleotide sequence: TGTGCCTGGAGTGTTTGGGGACAGACCTACAATGAGCAGTTCTTC.

The chain is built from TRBV5-1 and TRBJ2-1; TRBD2 aligns across 7 bases. The junction had 4 bases not matched to a gene; V was cut back by 0 bases and J by 7 bases. The CDR3 is 14 amino acids. Germline V lookup: CDR1 SGHRS, CDR2 YFSETQ. The CDR3 region has the DNA TGCGCCAGCAGCTTGGCTACAGCGGGAAATGAGCAGTTCTTC. It is translated as CASSLATAGNEQFF.

V is TRBV5-1 and J is TRBJ2-7, with D uncertain. V lost 4 bases and J lost 0, with 8 bases in between. CDR1 SGHRS and CDR2 YFSETQ come from the germline V gene. The CDR3 spans 13 residues. CDR3 in DNA: TGCGCCAGCAGCGAGGATAACTCCTACGAGCAGTACTTC. Its protein is CASSEDNSYEQYF.

The chain combines TRBV30 with TRBJ1-2, with unresolved D. CDR3 length: 14 amino acids. Germline V gene data show CDR1 as GTSNPN and CDR2 as SVGIG (reference sequence). Trimming left V 4 bases short and J 1 base short, with 13 bases between. In DNA, the CDR3 is TGTGCCTGGAAGGGCCAGCCGGATAACTATGGCTACACCTTC. Translated: CAWKGQPDNYGYTF.

The chain recombines TRBV19 with TRBJ1-5; 8 bases map to TRBD1. Germline V gene sequence: CDR1 LNHDA, CDR2 SQIVND (reference sequence). This CDR3 has 13 amino acids. V dropped 5 bases and J dropped 7; count of bases not matched to a gene: 4. In DNA form, the CDR3 reads TGTGCCAGTAGTGGGACAGGTCCCCAGCCCCAGCATTTT. Its protein is CASSGTGPQPQHF.

The rearrangement uses TRBV9 and TRBJ1-1; TRBD1 agrees at 9 bases. Germline CDR1 reads SGDLS; CDR2 reads YYNGEE. The CDR3 runs to 14 residues. Trimming cost V 4 bases and J 4 bases; bases outside gene matches: 5. The CDR3 loop is CASSQQGAGTEAFF. The CDR3 region has the DNA TGTGCCAGCAGCCAACAGGGGGCTGGCACTGAAGCTTTCTTT.

The chain couples TRBV29-1 to TRBJ1-1; D perhaps matches TRBD1 (6 bases). Germline V gives CDR1 SQVTM, CDR2 ANQGSEA. The CDR3 sequence is 14 residues long. With 3 bases removed from V and 0 bases from J, the gap between germline ends came to 11 bases. The CDR3 DNA reads TGCAGCGTTGACGACAGGATCATGAACACTGAAGCTTTCTTT. Amino acid sequence: CSVDDRIMNTEAFF.

This clone was counted ten times or more. This rearrangement joins TRBV4-3 to TRBJ1-1; TRBD1 matches at 9 bases. J gave up 4 bases and V 4 bases, and 7 bases lay outside the gene matches. The CDR3 is 15 residues long. Per germline, CDR1 LGHNA and CDR2 YSLEER. This CDR3 is CASSRDRDAGTEAFF. The CDR3 DNA is TGCGCCAGCAGCCGGGACAGGGATGCAGGCACTGAAGCTTTCTTT.

This clone turned up a few times. J is TRBJ2-7 and V is TRBV7-9; D is unresolved. Trimming cost V 2 bases and J 2 bases, with 10 bases left between them. The CDR3 extends over 14 amino acids. Germline CDR1 reads SEHNR; CDR2 reads FQNEAQ (reference sequence). CDR3 sequence: CASSLSSATYEQYF. The DNA of the CDR3 is TGTGCCAGCAGCTTAAGTTCGGCGACCTACGAGCAGTACTTC.

This sequence joins TRBV11-2 and TRBJ2-1; the D is unclear. Germline V gene sequence: CDR1 SGHAT, CDR2 FQNNGV. There are 15 residues in the CDR3. V shed 7 bases and J shed 2 bases, with 15 bases lying between them. CDR3 DNA: TGTGCCAGCAACGACCGCCCATTGACCTACAATGAGCAGTTCTTC. Translated: CASNDRPLTYNEQFF.

This chain's CDR3 is CASSEREFYGYTF. Written as DNA, the CDR3 is TGTGCCAGCAGTGAACGGGAATTCTATGGCTACACCTTC. V is TRBV25-1 and J is TRBJ1-2; D is undetermined. The CDR3 consists of 13 residues. V was shortened by 2 bases and J by 4 bases, with 8 bases between the two germline ends. Germline CDR1 MGHDK, CDR2 SYGVNS.